This paragraph reports one TCR beta chain. These data originate in a study of blood T cell repertoires in COVID-19. The data were produced by immunoSEQ multiplex PCR, yet TCRdb's version contains in-frame clones alone and is incomplete. Of 150,000 to 200,000 clones listed, 87% are singletons. CDR3 length: 17 amino acids. V shed 0 bases and J 6 bases; nucleotides not matched to a gene: 12. Sequencing used peripheral blood. The rearrangement uses TRBV23-1 and TRBJ1-2, with 8 bases that match TRBD1. TRBV23-1 is noted as an ORF with a role that remains uncertain. This receptor was taken from a woman between 45 and 65 years old with acute or convalescent COVID-19. The CDR3 sequence: CASSQSIGTGKENGYTF. The CDR3 DNA sequence: TGCGCCAGCAGTCAATCCATCGGGACAGGAAAGGAGAATGGCTACACCTTC.